A selection of T cell receptor beta chains follows, all from one sample in a study of blood T cell repertoires in COVID-19. The data were produced by immunoSEQ multiplex PCR, yet TCRdb's version contains in-frame clones alone and is incomplete. This sample has 200,000 to 250,000 clones, with around nine tenths found just once. Sequenced material: peripheral blood. These TCRs come from a woman in her seventies with active or convalescent COVID-19. The CDR3 runs from the conserved cysteine through the conserved F or W. The D gene is left open where the match is weak. Size is stated for part of the rows, as once, few or many counts, or as a class when the clone is expanded.

size: .
J: TRBJ2-1
D: TRBD1
V: TRBV5-6
CDR3: CASSRPGTGDYNEQFF
DNA: TGTGCCAGCAGCCGTCCCGGGACAGGAGACTACAATGAGCAGTTCTTC

size: few
J: TRBJ1-2
D: TRBD1
V: TRBV5-4
CDR3: CASSFPTGVSYGYTF
DNA: TGTGCCAGCAGCTTCCCTACAGGGGTTTCATATGGCTACACCTTC

size: .
J: TRBJ1-5
D: .
V: TRBV3-1/TRBV3-2
CDR3: CASSHATLDQPQHF
DNA: TGTGCCAGCAGCCATGCGACACTGGATCAGCCCCAGCATTTT

size: .
J: TRBJ2-5
D: TRBD2
V: TRBV18
CDR3: CASSPRTSSQETQYF
DNA: TGTGCCAGCTCACCACGGACTAGCAGCCAAGAGACCCAGTACTTC

size: .
J: TRBJ1-2
D: TRBD1
V: TRBV6-2/TRBV6-3
CDR3: CASSQTGNGNTF
DNA: TGTGCCAGCAGTCAGACAGGGAATGGAAACACCTTC

size: .
J: TRBJ1-1
D: .
V: TRBV12-3/TRBV12-4
CDR3: CASSQGRNTEAFF
DNA: TGTGCCAGCAGTCAGGGGAGAAACACTGAAGCTTTCTTT

size: .
J: TRBJ2-6
D: TRBD1
V: TRBV7-6
CDR3: CASSLALGTVTSGANVLTF
DNA: TGTGCCAGCAGCTTAGCGCTCGGGACAGTGACCTCTGGGGCCAACGTCCTGACTTTC

size: few
J: TRBJ2-3
D: TRBD2
V: TRBV7-2
CDR3: CASSFAGGPDTQYF
DNA: TGTGCCAGCAGCTTTGCGGGGGGGCCAGATACGCAGTATTTT

size: .
J: TRBJ1-1
D: .
V: TRBV4-1
CDR3: CASSDTDTTEAFF
DNA: TGCGCCAGCAGCGATACAGACACCACTGAAGCTTTCTTT

size: once
J: TRBJ1-5
D: .
V: TRBV6-5
CDR3: CASSQSLGGNQPQHF
DNA: TGTGCCAGCAGCCAAAGTCTCGGGGGCAATCAGCCCCAGCATTTT

size: few
J: TRBJ1-2
D: .
V: TRBV6-5
CDR3: CASSPGTLYGYTF
DNA: TGTGCCAGCAGTCCCGGGACACTTTATGGCTACACCTTC

size: .
J: TRBJ1-3
D: TRBD1
V: TRBV29-1
CDR3: CSVVYGRGPGNTIYF
DNA: TGCAGCGTTGTATACGGCAGGGGGCCCGGAAACACCATATATTTT

size: .
J: TRBJ2-5
D: .
V: TRBV7-3
CDR3: CASSPGQQETQYF
DNA: TGTGCCAGCAGCCCGGGACAACAAGAGACCCAGTACTTC

size: .
J: TRBJ1-6
D: TRBD1
V: TRBV15
CDR3: CATSKPGTGYSPLHF
DNA: TGTGCCACCAGCAAGCCCGGGACAGGGTATTCACCCCTCCACTTT

size: .
J: TRBJ2-7
D: TRBD1
V: TRBV4-3
CDR3: CASSQDWQGVSYEQYF
DNA: TGCGCCAGCAGCCAAGATTGGCAGGGGGTTTCCTACGAGCAGTACTTC

size: .
J: TRBJ2-2
D: TRBD1
V: TRBV5-1
CDR3: CASSSGQGDTGELFF
DNA: TGCGCCAGCAGCTCTGGACAGGGCGACACCGGGGAGCTGTTTTTT

size: .
J: TRBJ2-4
D: TRBD2
V: TRBV7-2
CDR3: CASSLVFSGGARNIQYF
DNA: TGTGCCAGCAGCTTAGTGTTTAGCGGGGGGGCCCGTAACATTCAGTACTTC

size: .
J: TRBJ2-5
D: TRBD2
V: TRBV6-1
CDR3: CASLAGGTQYF
DNA: TGTGCCAGCTTGGCGGGAGGAACCCAGTACTTC

size: .
J: TRBJ2-7
D: .
V: TRBV6-5
CDR3: CASSLGGMPYEQYF
DNA: TGTGCCAGCAGCCTAGGAGGGATGCCCTACGAGCAGTACTTC

size: .
J: TRBJ2-6
D: .
V: TRBV24-1
CDR3: CATSGGERSGANVLTF
DNA: TGTGCCACCAGTGGGGGGGAACGCTCTGGGGCCAACGTCCTGACTTTC

size: .
J: TRBJ2-2
D: .
V: TRBV24-1
CDR3: CATSPGDTGELFF
DNA: TGTGCCACCAGTCCGGGGGACACCGGGGAGCTGTTTTTT

size: .
J: TRBJ1-4
D: TRBD1
V: TRBV29-1
CDR3: CSVERDSLRGATIF
DNA: TGCAGCGTTGAGAGGGACAGCCTTCGGGGAGCCACGATTTTT

size: .
J: TRBJ1-1
D: .
V: TRBV7-3
CDR3: CASSLPGLRTEAFF
DNA: TGTGCCAGCAGCCTCCCGGGACTTCGCACTGAAGCTTTCTTT

size: .
J: TRBJ2-1
D: .
V: TRBV16
CDR3: CASSQLHSNEQFF
DNA: TGTGCCAGCAGCCAATTGCACTCCAATGAGCAGTTCTTC

size: .
J: TRBJ1-5
D: .
V: TRBV23-1
CDR3: CASQSTGKGGNQPQHF
DNA: TGCGCCTCTCAGTCAACAGGGAAAGGGGGCAATCAGCCCCAGCATTTT

size: .
J: TRBJ1-1
D: .
V: TRBV5-4
CDR3: CASSSLAGQNTEAFF
DNA: TGTGCCAGCAGCTCATTGGCAGGCCAGAACACTGAAGCTTTCTTT

size: few
J: TRBJ2-7
D: .
V: TRBV10-3
CDR3: CAISTEGGLYEQYF
DNA: TGTGCCATCAGTACTGAGGGGGGGCTTTACGAGCAGTACTTC

size: few
J: TRBJ1-2
D: .
V: TRBV2
CDR3: CASKLLAATYGYTF
DNA: TGTGCCAGCAAACTATTGGCAGCCACCTATGGCTACACCTTC

size: few
J: TRBJ1-1
D: .
V: TRBV19
CDR3: CASTRQDLNTEAFF
DNA: TGTGCCAGCACCCGACAGGACCTGAACACTGAAGCTTTCTTT

size: .
J: TRBJ1-2
D: .
V: TRBV11-2
CDR3: CASSLEGGYGYTF
DNA: TGTGCCAGCAGCTTAGAGGGGGGGTATGGCTACACCTTC

size: .
J: TRBJ1-5
D: TRBD1
V: TRBV3-1/TRBV3-2
CDR3: CASSQVPGRGTEEINQPQHF
DNA: TGTGCCAGCAGCCAAGTCCCTGGCAGGGGGACTGAAGAGATTAATCAGCCCCAGCATTTT

size: .
J: TRBJ1-1
D: .
V: TRBV7-9
CDR3: CASSFQGNTEAFF
DNA: TGTGCCAGCAGCTTCCAGGGGAACACTGAAGCTTTCTTT

size: .
J: TRBJ1-5
D: TRBD1
V: TRBV28
CDR3: CASGIIQGYQPQHF
DNA: TGTGCCAGCGGAATTATACAGGGGTATCAGCCCCAGCATTTT

size: .
J: TRBJ2-7
D: .
V: TRBV7-2
CDR3: CASSLASDKTYEQYF
DNA: TGTGCCAGCAGCTTAGCTTCGGACAAAACCTACGAGCAGTACTTC

size: .
J: TRBJ2-2
D: .
V: TRBV5-1
CDR3: CASSSDYTGELFF
DNA: TGCGCCAGCAGCTCGGACTACACCGGGGAGCTGTTTTTT

size: .
J: TRBJ1-2
D: .
V: TRBV19
CDR3: CASSPPGGGANYGYTF
DNA: TGTGCCAGTAGTCCCCCGGGAGGGGGAGCTAACTATGGCTACACCTTC

size: once
J: TRBJ2-7
D: .
V: TRBV6-2/TRBV6-3
CDR3: CASSYPSAPRGQSAYEQYF
DNA: TGTGCCAGCAGTTACCCCTCAGCCCCTCGTGGACAGTCAGCCTACGAGCAGTACTTC

size: .
J: TRBJ1-1
D: .
V: TRBV15
CDR3: CATSRGGQVNTEAFF
DNA: TGTGCCACCAGCAGAGGGGGACAAGTGAACACTGAAGCTTTCTTT

size: few
J: TRBJ1-2
D: TRBD1
V: TRBV4-3
CDR3: CASSQERGTGAGYTF
DNA: TGCGCCAGCAGCCAAGAAAGAGGGACAGGGGCGGGCTACACCTTC

size: .
J: TRBJ1-2
D: TRBD1
V: TRBV27
CDR3: CASSLAGTGPYGYTF
DNA: TGTGCCAGCAGTTTAGCCGGGACAGGCCCCTATGGCTACACCTTC

size: .
J: TRBJ1-6
D: .
V: TRBV27
CDR3: CASSFSRLGRSSPLHF
DNA: TGTGCCAGCAGTTTTTCACGATTAGGGAGGAGTTCACCCCTCCACTTT

size: once
J: TRBJ2-1
D: TRBD2
V: TRBV4-3
CDR3: CASSQVGAGGYNEQFF
DNA: TGCGCCAGCAGCCAAGTCGGAGCGGGGGGTTACAATGAGCAGTTCTTC

size: .
J: TRBJ1-5
D: TRBD1
V: TRBV11-2
CDR3: CASSLDGTGHQPQHF
DNA: TGTGCCAGCAGCTTAGATGGGACAGGGCATCAGCCCCAGCATTTT

size: once
J: TRBJ2-1
D: TRBD2
V: TRBV19
CDR3: CASSITAGGPSSYNEQFF
DNA: TGTGCCAGTAGTATAACAGCGGGGGGCCCCAGCTCCTACAATGAGCAGTTCTTC

size: once
J: TRBJ1-2
D: TRBD1
V: TRBV29-1
CDR3: CSVDSGTGNYGYTF
DNA: TGCAGCGTTGACTCCGGGACAGGGAACTATGGCTACACCTTC

size: once
J: TRBJ2-1
D: TRBD2
V: TRBV27
CDR3: CASSSRLAGSSYNEQFF
DNA: TGTGCCAGCAGTTCTCGACTAGCGGGGAGCTCCTACAATGAGCAGTTCTTC

size: few
J: TRBJ1-1
D: .
V: TRBV3-1/TRBV3-2
CDR3: CASSLRQSNTEAFF
DNA: TGTGCCAGCAGCCTACGACAGTCGAACACTGAAGCTTTCTTT

size: .
J: TRBJ1-2
D: TRBD1
V: TRBV9
CDR3: CASSPRTGIIYGYTF
DNA: TGTGCCAGCAGCCCAAGGACAGGGATAATTTACGGCTACACCTTC

size: .
J: TRBJ2-1
D: TRBD1
V: TRBV29-1
CDR3: CSVDRGYDEQFF
DNA: TGCAGCGTCGACAGGGGGTATGATGAGCAGTTCTTC

size: .
J: TRBJ2-3
D: TRBD2
V: TRBV7-8
CDR3: CASSLGSGLAGAF
DNA: TGTGCCAGCAGCTTAGGTTCAGGACTAGCGGGGGCTTTT

size: .
J: TRBJ2-1
D: TRBD1
V: TRBV15
CDR3: CATSRRDRPLNYNEQFF
DNA: TGTGCCACCAGCCGCCGGGACAGACCCTTGAATTACAATGAGCAGTTCTTC

size: few
J: TRBJ1-4
D: .
V: TRBV4-3
CDR3: CASSQDTRGATNEKLFF
DNA: TGCGCCAGCAGCCAAGACACTCGGGGGGCAACTAATGAAAAACTGTTTTTT

size: .
J: TRBJ2-2
D: .
V: TRBV5-4
CDR3: CASSPDPTGPGELFF
DNA: TGTGCCAGCAGCCCTGACCCAACAGGGCCCGGGGAGCTGTTTTTT

size: .
J: TRBJ2-7
D: TRBD2
V: TRBV3-1/TRBV3-2
CDR3: CASSQDVAGARGEQYF
DNA: TGTGCCAGCAGCCAAGATGTAGCGGGGGCCCGCGGGGAGCAGTACTTC

size: .
J: TRBJ2-1
D: .
V: TRBV3-1/TRBV3-2
CDR3: CASRTSQGNEQFF
DNA: TGTGCCAGCAGAACCTCTCAGGGCAATGAGCAGTTCTTC

size: .
J: TRBJ1-5
D: .
V: TRBV7-7
CDR3: CASSLAGRGLRQPQHF
DNA: TGTGCTAGCAGCTTAGCCGGGCGAGGGCTTCGGCAGCCCCAGCATTTT

size: .
J: TRBJ1-1
D: TRBD1
V: TRBV18
CDR3: CASSSAGTALPGAFF
DNA: TGTGCCAGCTCATCCGCTGGGACAGCTTTACCTGGGGCTTTCTTT